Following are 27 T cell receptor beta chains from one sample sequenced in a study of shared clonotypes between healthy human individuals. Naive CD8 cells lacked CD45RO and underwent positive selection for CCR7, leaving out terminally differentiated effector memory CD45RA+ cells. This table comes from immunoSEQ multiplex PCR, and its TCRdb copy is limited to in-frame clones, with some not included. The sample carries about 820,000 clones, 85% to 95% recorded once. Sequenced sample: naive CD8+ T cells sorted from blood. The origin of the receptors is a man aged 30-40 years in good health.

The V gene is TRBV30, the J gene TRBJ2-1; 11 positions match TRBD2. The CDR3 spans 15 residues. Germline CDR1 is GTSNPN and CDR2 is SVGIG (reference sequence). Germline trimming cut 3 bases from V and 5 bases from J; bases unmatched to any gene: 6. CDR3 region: CAWSELAGDHNEQFF. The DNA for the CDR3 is TGTGCCTGGAGCGAACTAGCGGGGGATCACAATGAGCAGTTCTTC.

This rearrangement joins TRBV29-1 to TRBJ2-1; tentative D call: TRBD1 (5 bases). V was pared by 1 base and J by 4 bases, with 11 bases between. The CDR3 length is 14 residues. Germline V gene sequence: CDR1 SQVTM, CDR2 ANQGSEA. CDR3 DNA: TGCAGCGTTGAAGGGGGCGGAATGTACAATGAGCAGTTCTTC. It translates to CSVEGGGMYNEQFF.

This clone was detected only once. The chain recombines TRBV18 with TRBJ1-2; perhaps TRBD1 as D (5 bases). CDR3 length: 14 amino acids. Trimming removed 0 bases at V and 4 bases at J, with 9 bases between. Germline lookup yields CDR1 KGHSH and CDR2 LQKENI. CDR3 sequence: CASSPPRQFYGYTF. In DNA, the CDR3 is TGTGCCAGCTCACCACCCCGACAGTTCTATGGCTACACCTTC.

The CDR3 reads CASSIWGHFTEAFF. In DNA form, the CDR3 reads TGTGCCAGTAGTATCTGGGGGCATTTTACTGAAGCTTTCTTT. The rearrangement uses TRBV19 and TRBJ1-1; tentative D call: TRBD1 (6 bases). Trimming pared 3 bases from V and 5 bases from J, leaving 13 bases between. The CDR3 spans 14 residues. Germline V gene data show CDR1 as LNHDA and CDR2 as SQIVND (reference sequence).

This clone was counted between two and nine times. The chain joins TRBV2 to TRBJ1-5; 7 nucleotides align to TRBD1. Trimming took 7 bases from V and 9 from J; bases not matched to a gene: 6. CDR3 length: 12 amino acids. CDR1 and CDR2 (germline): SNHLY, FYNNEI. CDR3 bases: TGTGCCAGCATAGGGGGCAGGGGGCCCCAGCATTTT. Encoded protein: CASIGGRGPQHF.

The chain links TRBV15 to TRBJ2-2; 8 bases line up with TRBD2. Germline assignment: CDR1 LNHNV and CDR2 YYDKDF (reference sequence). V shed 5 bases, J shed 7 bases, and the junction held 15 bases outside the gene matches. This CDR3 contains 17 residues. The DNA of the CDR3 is TGTGCCACCAGCTTCTCCTCGGGACTAGTTAAGTTCGGGGAGCTGTTTTTT. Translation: CATSFSSGLVKFGELFF.

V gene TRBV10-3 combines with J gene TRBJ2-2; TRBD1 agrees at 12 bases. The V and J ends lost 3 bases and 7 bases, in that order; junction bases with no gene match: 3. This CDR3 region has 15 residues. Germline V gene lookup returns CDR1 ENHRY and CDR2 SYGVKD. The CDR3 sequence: CAISDGTGGGGELFF. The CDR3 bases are TGTGCCATCAGTGACGGGACAGGGGGCGGCGGGGAGCTGTTTTTT.

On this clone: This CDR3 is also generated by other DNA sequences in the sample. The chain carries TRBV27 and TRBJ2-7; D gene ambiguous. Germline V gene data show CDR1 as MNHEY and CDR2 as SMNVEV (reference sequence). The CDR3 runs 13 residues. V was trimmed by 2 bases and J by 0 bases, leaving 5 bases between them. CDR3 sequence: CASSLTVSYEQYF. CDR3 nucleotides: TGTGCCAGCAGTTTAACAGTCTCCTACGAGCAGTACTTC.

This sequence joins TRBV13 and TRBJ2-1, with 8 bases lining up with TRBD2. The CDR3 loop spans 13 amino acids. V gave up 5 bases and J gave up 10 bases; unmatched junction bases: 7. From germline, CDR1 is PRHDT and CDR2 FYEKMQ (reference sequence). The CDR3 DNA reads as TGTGCCAGCAGCCCCGGGACTAGTTTCGAGCAGTTCTTC. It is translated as CASSPGTSFEQFF.

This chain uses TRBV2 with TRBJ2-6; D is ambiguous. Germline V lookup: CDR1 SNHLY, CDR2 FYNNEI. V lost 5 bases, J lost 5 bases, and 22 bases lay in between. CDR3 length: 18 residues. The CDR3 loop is CASSQRDYRSSRANVLTF. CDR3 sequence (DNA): TGTGCCAGCAGTCAAAGGGATTACCGATCAAGTCGGGCCAACGTCCTGACTTTC.

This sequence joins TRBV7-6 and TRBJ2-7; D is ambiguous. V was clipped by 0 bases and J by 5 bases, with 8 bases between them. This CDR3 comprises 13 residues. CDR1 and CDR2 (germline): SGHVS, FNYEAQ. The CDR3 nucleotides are TGTGCCAGCAGCTTAGCGCAGTTAGACGAGCAGTACTTC. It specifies CASSLAQLDEQYF.

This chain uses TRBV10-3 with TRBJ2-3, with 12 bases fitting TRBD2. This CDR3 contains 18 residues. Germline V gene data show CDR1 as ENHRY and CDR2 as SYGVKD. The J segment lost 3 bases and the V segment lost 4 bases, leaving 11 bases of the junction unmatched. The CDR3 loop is CAISVRLAGALRTDTQYF. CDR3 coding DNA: TGTGCCATCAGTGTCAGACTAGCGGGAGCACTTAGGACAGATACGCAGTATTTT.

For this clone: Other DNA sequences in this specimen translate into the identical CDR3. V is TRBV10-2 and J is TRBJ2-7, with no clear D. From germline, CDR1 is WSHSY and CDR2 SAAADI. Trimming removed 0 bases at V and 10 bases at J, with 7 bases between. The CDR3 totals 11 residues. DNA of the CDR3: TGCGCCAGCAGTGAGTCAAGGGAACAGTACTTC. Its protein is CASSESREQYF.

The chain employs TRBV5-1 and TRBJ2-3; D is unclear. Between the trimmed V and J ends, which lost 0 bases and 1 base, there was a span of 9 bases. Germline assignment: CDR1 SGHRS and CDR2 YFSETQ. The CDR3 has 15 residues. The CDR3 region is CASSLEDGGTDTQYF. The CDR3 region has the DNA TGCGCCAGCAGCTTGGAGGACGGCGGCACAGATACGCAGTATTTT.

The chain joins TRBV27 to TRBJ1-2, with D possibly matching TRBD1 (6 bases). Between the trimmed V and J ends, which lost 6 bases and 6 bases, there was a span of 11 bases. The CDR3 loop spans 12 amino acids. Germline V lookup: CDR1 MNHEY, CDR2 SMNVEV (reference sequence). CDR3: CASSLGGDGYTF. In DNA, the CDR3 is TGTGCCAGCAGCTTAGGGGGGGATGGCTACACCTTC.

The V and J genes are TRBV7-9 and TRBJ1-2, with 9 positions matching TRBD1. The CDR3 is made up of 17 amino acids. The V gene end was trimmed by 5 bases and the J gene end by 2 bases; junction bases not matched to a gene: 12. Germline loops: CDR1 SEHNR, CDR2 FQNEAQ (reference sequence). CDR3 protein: CASSGGTGPAKNYGYTF. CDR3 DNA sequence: TGTGCCAGCAGCGGAGGGACAGGGCCTGCGAAAAACTATGGCTACACCTTC. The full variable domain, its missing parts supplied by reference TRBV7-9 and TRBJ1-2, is DTGVSQNPRHKITKRGQNVTFRCDPISEHNRLYWYRQTLGQGPEFLTYFQNEAQLEKSRLLSDRFSAERPKGSFSTLEIQRTEQGDSAMYLCASSGGTGPAKNYGYTFGSGTRLTVV.

The CDR3 region is CASSEYNQPQHF. DNA for the CDR3: TGTGCCAGCTCAGAGTACAATCAGCCCCAGCATTTT. The chain is built from TRBV28 and TRBJ1-5; no definite D call. The CDR3 loop spans 12 amino acids. V lost 8 bases to trimming and J lost 3 bases, with 8 bases between them. CDR1 MDHEN and CDR2 SYDVKM come from the germline V gene. Combining the CDR3 with reference TRBV28 and TRBJ1-5 gives the whole variable domain DVKVTQSSRYLVKRTGEKVFLECVQDMDHENMFWYRQDPGLGLRLIYFSYDVKMKEKGDIPEGYSVSREKKERFSLILESASTNQTSMYLCASSEYNQPQHFGDGTRLSIL.

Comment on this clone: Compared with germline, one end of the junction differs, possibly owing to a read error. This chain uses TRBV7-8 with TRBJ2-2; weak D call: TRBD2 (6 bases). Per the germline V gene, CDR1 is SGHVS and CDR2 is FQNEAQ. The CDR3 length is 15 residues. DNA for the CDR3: TGTGCCAGCAGCTTAGGGCTAGCGAAAACCGGGGAGCTGTTTTTT. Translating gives CASSLGLAKTGELFF.

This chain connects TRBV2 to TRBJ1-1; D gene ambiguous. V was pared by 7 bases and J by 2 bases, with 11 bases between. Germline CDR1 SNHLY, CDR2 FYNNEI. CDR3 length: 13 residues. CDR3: CASMFRHNTEAFF. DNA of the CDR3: TGTGCCAGCATGTTCCGGCATAACACTGAAGCTTTCTTT.

In DNA, the CDR3 is TGCAGTGCCCCCCTCGGTTATGAGCAGTTCTTC. Translated: CSAPLGYEQFF. The chain carries TRBV20-1 and TRBJ2-1; D uncertain. The ends were cut back, 6 bases at V and 8 bases at J, with 11 bases in the middle. CDR3 length: 11 residues. Germline V gene sequence: CDR1 DFQATT, CDR2 SNEGSKA (reference sequence).

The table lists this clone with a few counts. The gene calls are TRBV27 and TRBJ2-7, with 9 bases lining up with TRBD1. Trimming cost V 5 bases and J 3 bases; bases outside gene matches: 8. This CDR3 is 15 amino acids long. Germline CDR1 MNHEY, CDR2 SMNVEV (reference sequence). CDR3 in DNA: TGTGCCAGCAGTCTCATCCGGGACAGGGTCTACGAGCAGTACTTC. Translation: CASSLIRDRVYEQYF.

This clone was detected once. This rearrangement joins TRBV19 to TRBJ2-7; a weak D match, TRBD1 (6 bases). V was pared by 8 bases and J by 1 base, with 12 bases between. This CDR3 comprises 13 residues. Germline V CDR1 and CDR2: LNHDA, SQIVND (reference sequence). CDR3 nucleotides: TGTGCCAGTTCTTGGCAGGGGTCCTACGAGCAGTACTTC. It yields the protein CASSWQGSYEQYF.

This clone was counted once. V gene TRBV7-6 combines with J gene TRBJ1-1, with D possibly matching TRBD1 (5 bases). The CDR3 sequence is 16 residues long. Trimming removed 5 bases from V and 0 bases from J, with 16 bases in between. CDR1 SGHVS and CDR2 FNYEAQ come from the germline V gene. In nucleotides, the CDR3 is TGTGCCAGCAGCCCCGGTGGGGGAGGTATGAACACTGAAGCTTTCTTT. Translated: CASSPGGGGMNTEAFF.

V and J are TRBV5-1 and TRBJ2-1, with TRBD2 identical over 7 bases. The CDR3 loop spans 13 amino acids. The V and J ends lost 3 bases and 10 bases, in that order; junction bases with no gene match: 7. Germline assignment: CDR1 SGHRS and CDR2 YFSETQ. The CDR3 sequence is CASSSLGLMEQFF. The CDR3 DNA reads TGCGCCAGCAGCTCTTTGGGACTAATGGAGCAGTTCTTC.

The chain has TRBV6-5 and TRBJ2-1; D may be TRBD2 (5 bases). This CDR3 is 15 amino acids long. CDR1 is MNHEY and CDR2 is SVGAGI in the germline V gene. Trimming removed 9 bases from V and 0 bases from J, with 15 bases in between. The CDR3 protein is CASSPRAVSYNEQFF. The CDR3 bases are TGTGCCAGTTCCCCTCGAGCGGTCTCCTACAATGAGCAGTTCTTC.

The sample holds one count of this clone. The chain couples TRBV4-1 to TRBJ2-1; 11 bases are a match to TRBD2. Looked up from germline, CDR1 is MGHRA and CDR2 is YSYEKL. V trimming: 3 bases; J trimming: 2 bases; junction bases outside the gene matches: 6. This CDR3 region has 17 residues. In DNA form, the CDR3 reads TGCGCCAGCAGCCAGACCGGGACTAGCGGCCCCTACAATGAGCAGTTCTTC. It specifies CASSQTGTSGPYNEQFF.

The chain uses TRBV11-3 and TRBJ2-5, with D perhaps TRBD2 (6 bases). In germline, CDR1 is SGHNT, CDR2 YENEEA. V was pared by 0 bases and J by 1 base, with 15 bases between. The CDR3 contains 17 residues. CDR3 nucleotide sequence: TGTGCCAGCAGCTTAGAAGGGGCTAGCGAAGCCCAAGAGACCCAGTACTTC. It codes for CASSLEGASEAQETQYF.